The source of this T cell receptor (beta chain) is a study of blood T cells in healthy people across ages. Background on the study: Capture by template switching was about one barcoded beta molecule per two T cells.

CDR3 size: 15 residues. The V end lost 6 bases, the J end lost 0 bases, and 15 bases lay between the germline ends. The V gene's germline CDR1 is LGHNA and CDR2 YSLEER. A J-beta primer mix and a sample-barcoded 5' primer were used in a second PCR of roughly 6 to 12 cycles. Each cDNA molecule received a tag from a template-switch adaptor that had 12 random nucleotides. MiXCR, run by TCRdb on the 5' RACE reads, gives a single entry per CDR3 protein. The profile shows more than 700,000 distinct CDR3 sequences, about 46% of them singletons. The TCR originated in a man older than 75 in good health. The chain is built from TRBV4-3 and TRBJ2-7; D is uncertain. The material sequenced was blood. This CDR3 reads CASSTRAGYSYEQYF. CDR3 sequence (DNA): TGCGCCAGCAGTACACGGGCAGGTTACTCCTACGAGCAGTACTTC.